The 18 T cell receptor beta chains in this list originate from one sample, sequenced in a study of shared clonotypes between healthy human individuals. Profiled with immunoSEQ multiplex PCR; TCRdb holds only in-frame clones, not every one. Seen here are 850,000 to 1,100,000 clones, approximately 77% observed once, and the top ten hold 0.89%. Sequenced: memory CD4+ T cells from PBMCs. Specified subset: CD45RA-negative fraction. These receptors came from a man between 18 and 35 years old in good health. Some clones in this sample may be carry-over from other donors' samples.

This clone showed up just a few times. Distinct nucleotide sequences in the sample also encode this CDR3. This chain joins TRBV20-1 and TRBJ1-5, with D unclear. Germline CDR1 DFQATT, CDR2 SNEGSKA (reference sequence). V lost 6 bases to trimming and J lost 5 bases, with 5 bases between them. CDR3 size: 10 residues. The CDR3 spells CSAGDQPQHF. Here the CDR3 DNA reads TGCAGTGCCGGGGATCAGCCCCAGCATTTT.

On this clone itself: The sample carries other DNA sequences with the same CDR3. The CDR3 loop is CASSSLTGANTEAFF. Written as DNA, the CDR3 is TGTGCCAGCAGCTCTTTGACAGGGGCGAACACTGAAGCTTTCTTT. The genes are TRBV7-8 and TRBJ1-1; 8 bases agree with TRBD1. The germline V gene has CDR1 SGHVS and CDR2 FQNEAQ. The CDR3 extends over 15 amino acids. The ends lost 4 bases at V and 1 base at J; junction bases unmatched: 5.

This chain joins TRBV28 and TRBJ2-7, with D perhaps assigned TRBD1 or TRBD2 (6 bases each). The V end lost 3 bases, the J end lost 6 bases, and 12 bases lay between the germline ends. The CDR3 covers 13 residues. From germline, CDR1 is MDHEN and CDR2 SYDVKM. The CDR3 DNA follows: TGTGCCAGCAGTTTTTGGGGGGCTGGCGAGCAGTACTTC. Protein sequence: CASSFWGAGEQYF.

The V call is TRBV18, the J call TRBJ2-3, with D uncertain. Trimming took 4 bases from V and 3 from J, leaving 5 bases between them. There are 12 residues in the CDR3. CDR1 KGHSH and CDR2 LQKENI come from the germline V gene. The CDR3 loop is CASSLLTDTQYF. CDR3 nucleotides: TGTGCCAGCTCACTCTTGACAGATACGCAGTATTTT.

This clone was found a few times. The J gene is TRBJ1-1, the V gene TRBV4-1; D gene uncertain. Germline assignment: CDR1 MGHRA and CDR2 YSYEKL. The V and J ends lost 0 bases and 7 bases respectively, with 9 bases between them. This CDR3 has 13 residues. The CDR3 region has the DNA TGCGCCAGCAGCCAAGATCCGGCAGGTGAAGCTTTCTTT. Protein: CASSQDPAGEAFF.

V is TRBV11-3 and J is TRBJ2-1, with D possibly matching TRBD2 (6 bases). Germline V gene sequence: CDR1 SGHNT, CDR2 YENEEA. The length of the CDR3 is 15 residues. V dropped 6 bases and J dropped 8 bases, with 20 bases sitting between them. The CDR3 bases are TGTGCCAGCAGTCCATCCTCTGGGGGGTACGATGAGCAGTTCTTC. It specifies CASSPSSGGYDEQFF.

This chain connects TRBV6-1 to TRBJ2-1; 10 bases fit TRBD1. Germline-derived CDR1 and CDR2 are MNHNS and SASEGT. The CDR3 totals 17 residues. V dropped 3 bases and J dropped 8; count of bases not matched to a gene: 13. The CDR3 coding sequence is TGTGCCAGCAGTGAGAGGACCTTGGGGACAGGGGTTTATGAGCAGTTCTTC. Residues: CASSERTLGTGVYEQFF.

This clone was seen more than once but under ten times. The rearrangement uses TRBV19 and TRBJ1-1; tentative D call: TRBD1 (6 bases). The CDR3 has 13 amino acids. Germline values: CDR1 LNHDA, CDR2 SQIVND (reference sequence). V lost 7 bases and J 6 bases, leaving 15 bases between the germline ends. The CDR3 protein is CASTTIPGAEAFF. CDR3 coding DNA: TGTGCCAGTACCACCATCCCAGGGGCTGAAGCTTTCTTT.

The gene calls are TRBV6-5 and TRBJ1-2, with D perhaps matching TRBD1 (5 bases). The V gene's germline CDR1 is MNHEY and CDR2 SVGAGI. The CDR3 has 12 amino acids. The ends were cut back, 6 bases at V and 2 bases at J, with 7 bases in the middle. CDR3 residues: CASRGLNYGYTF. The CDR3, as DNA: TGTGCCAGCAGGGGGCTGAACTATGGCTACACCTTC.

The chain couples TRBV6-6 to TRBJ2-5, with D uncertain. Germline CDR1 MNHNY, CDR2 SVGAGI (reference sequence). The CDR3 has 13 amino acids. The V end was cut by 1 base, the J end by 2 bases, with 5 bases between. CDR3 sequence: CASSYFGQETQYF. The CDR3 DNA is TGTGCCAGCAGTTACTTCGGTCAAGAGACCCAGTACTTC.

This clone occurred once. In the same sample, other DNA sequences code for this CDR3. The chain combines TRBV30 with TRBJ1-2; possibly TRBD1 for D (5 bases). Germline V lookup: CDR1 GTSNPN, CDR2 SVGIG (reference sequence). CDR3 size: 13 residues. Deletions cut 0 bases from V and 5 bases from J, with 10 bases between. The CDR3 here is CAWSVGQGYGYTF. The CDR3 DNA reads as TGTGCCTGGAGTGTAGGGCAGGGATATGGCTACACCTTC.

As regards this clone: Different DNA sequences within this sample yield the same CDR3. The chain employs TRBV5-4 and TRBJ2-5; TRBD1 might be the D (6 bases). V shed 0 bases and J shed 5 bases, with 8 bases lying between them. This CDR3 comprises 13 residues. The germline gives CDR1 SGHNT, CDR2 YYREEE (reference sequence). The DNA for the CDR3 is TGTGCCAGCAGCTTGGTGCAGGGGGAGACCCAGTACTTC. This sequence encodes CASSLVQGETQYF.

The chain combines TRBV9 with TRBJ1-2; D gene uncertain. Germline CDR1 SGDLS, CDR2 YYNGEE. This CDR3 has 13 residues. V was shortened by 1 base and J by 1 base, with 5 bases between the two germline ends. This CDR3 reads CASSVLNNYGYTF. CDR3 DNA: TGTGCCAGCAGCGTATTAAATAACTATGGCTACACCTTC.

The chain carries TRBV10-3 and TRBJ1-2; perhaps TRBD1 as D (5 bases). Germline V gene lookup returns CDR1 ENHRY and CDR2 SYGVKD. The CDR3 totals 13 residues. V was pared by 9 bases and J by 8 bases, with 19 bases between. The CDR3 loop is CAIKTESIGGYTF. The DNA of the CDR3 is TGTGCCATTAAGACAGAGAGCATAGGCGGCTACACCTTC.

The chain carries TRBV2 and TRBJ2-1; 12 positions agree with TRBD2. Germline-derived CDR1 and CDR2 are SNHLY and FYNNEI. The CDR3 consists of 14 residues. V trimming: 3 bases; J trimming: 10 bases; junction bases outside the gene matches: 4. CDR3 DNA sequence: TGTGCCAGCAGTGATTTACTAGCGGGAGGCGAGCAGTTCTTC. It translates to CASSDLLAGGEQFF.

The gene calls are TRBV10-2 and TRBJ2-4, with D hard to call. CDR3 length: 14 residues. Looked up from germline, CDR1 is WSHSY and CDR2 is SAAADI. V was shortened by 3 bases and J by 6 bases, with 12 bases between the two germline ends. The CDR3 DNA is TGCGCCAGCAGTGACAGCGACCCACCAAACATTCAGTACTTC. It codes for CASSDSDPPNIQYF.

This clone occurred once. The chain is built from TRBV28 and TRBJ2-1; tentatively, D is TRBD1 (6 bases). Germline CDR1 is MDHEN and CDR2 is SYDVKM. V lost 2 bases, J lost 4 bases, and 6 bases lay in between. This CDR3 is 13 amino acids long. CDR3 residues: CASSLQGYNEQFF. The CDR3, as DNA: TGTGCCAGCAGTTTACAGGGGTACAATGAGCAGTTCTTC.

J is TRBJ2-5 and V is TRBV11-2; 10 nucleotides line up with TRBD2. CDR3 length equals 17 residues. Trimming removed 5 bases from V and 2 bases from J; junction bases left unmatched: 11. The germline V gene encodes CDR1 SGHAT and CDR2 FQNNGV. The chain's CDR3 is CASSVGLARTPQETQYF. CDR3 nucleotides: TGTGCCAGCAGCGTGGGACTAGCGCGAACGCCTCAAGAGACCCAGTACTTC.